A single sample gave rise to the 7 T cell receptor beta chains below, sequenced in a study of regulatory T cells in long-lasting Graves disease. Time point: newly diagnosed GD, antithyroid drugs for less than 3 months. The TCR library was made from RNA extracted from PBMCs. HTBI primers from iRepertoire and Arm-PCR of CDR3 regions yielded the TCR beta libraries. TCRdb ran MiXCR on the multiplex PCR reads and lists one entry per CDR3 protein. In the table there are a few hundred thousand distinct CDR3 sequences, around 20% of which are singletons. The sample consisted of peripheral blood mononuclear cells (PBMCs), taken at new diagnosis, from a patient treated with antithyroid drugs. The receptors originated from a female donor with Graves disease.

This clonotype was recorded at least ten times. The chain carries TRBV6-5 and TRBJ2-1; TRBD2 aligns across 12 bases. CDR3 length equals 16 residues. V was pared by 2 bases and J by 4 bases, with 3 bases of the junction left unmatched. Germline CDR1 and CDR2: MNHEY and SVGAGI. CDR3: CASSYVGTSGYNEQFF. The CDR3 DNA follows: TGTGCCAGCAGTTACGTCGGGACTAGCGGGTACAATGAGCAGTTCTTC.

This clonotype was picked up many times. This chain uses TRBV11-3 with TRBJ2-1, with TRBD2 matching 9 bases. Germline V gene sequence: CDR1 SGHNT, CDR2 YENEEA. There are 15 residues in the CDR3. The trim removed 3 bases at V and 7 bases at J, leaving 7 bases unmatched. CDR3 bases: TGTGCCAGCAGCTTTTCTAGCGGGAACTTGAATGAGCAGTTCTTC. It encodes CASSFSSGNLNEQFF.

This clonotype came up many times. The rearrangement joins TRBV4-3 to TRBJ2-5, with D perhaps given as TRBD1 or TRBD2 (6 bases each). Trimming cost V 0 bases and J 5 bases, with 19 bases left between them. The germline CDR1 and CDR2 sequences are LGHNA and YSLEER. This CDR3 has 17 residues. CDR3 coding DNA: TGCGCCAGCAGCCAAGATCGGGGGCGCCCCCCCGGCGAGACCCAGTACTTC. Encoded protein: CASSQDRGRPPGETQYF.

This clonotype showed up many times. The rearrangement links TRBV30 to TRBJ2-6, with D uncertain. Per germline, CDR1 GTSNPN and CDR2 SVGIG (reference sequence). Trimming shortened V by 0 bases and J by 0 bases, and 6 bases separated the two germline ends. The length of the CDR3 is 15 residues. The chain's CDR3 is CAWSVQGSGANVLTF. CDR3 DNA: TGTGCCTGGAGTGTACAAGGCTCTGGGGCCAACGTCCTGACTTTC.

This clonotype has a count of ten or more. V gene TRBV7-3 combines with J gene TRBJ2-1; unclear D gene. Germline CDR1 reads SGHTA; CDR2 reads FQGTGA. This CDR3 is 12 amino acids long. The V end lost 0 bases, the J end lost 10 bases, and 7 bases lay between the germline ends. The CDR3 reads CASSLTSGEQFF. The CDR3 DNA is TGTGCCAGCAGCTTAACGTCCGGGGAGCAGTTCTTC.

The chain links TRBV19 to TRBJ2-7; 8 bases match TRBD1. The ends lost 10 bases at V and 5 bases at J; junction bases unmatched: 19. Germline V lookup: CDR1 LNHDA, CDR2 SQIVND (reference sequence). The CDR3 has 16 amino acids. The CDR3 DNA follows: TGTGCCACTACCCAAGCAGGGGGCTCCTTCTGGGACGAGCAGTACTTC. Encoded protein: CATTQAGGSFWDEQYF.

A word on this clonotype: This sequence is one base from a far larger clone and is likely a read error. The V call is TRBV10-3, the J call TRBJ1-5; 9 positions agree with TRBD1. V shed 10 bases, J shed 9 bases, and the junction held 10 bases outside the gene matches. Per the germline V gene, CDR1 is ENHRY and CDR2 is SYGVKD. CDR3 length: 13 amino acids. The CDR3 loop is CATLRQGGRPQHF. In DNA form, the CDR3 reads TGTGCCACCCTACGACAGGGGGGCAGGCCCCAGCATTTT.